This TCR beta chain was recorded in a study of blood T cell repertoires in COVID-19. About the study: T cells, B-cell-depleted T cells, or PBMCs provided the cDNA or gDNA that served as material.

Germline lookup yields CDR1 SQVTM and CDR2 ANQGSEA. With 4 bases removed from V and 1 base from J, the gap between germline ends came to 7 bases. The CDR3 is made up of 12 amino acids. In the original processing: Amplification from reference gene primers served as the basis for estimated nucleated cell counts. The assay was immunoSEQ multiplex PCR, and TCRdb's table has in-frame clones only and misses some. V and J calls and clone size are copied from that table; D and trimming were computed from the DNA. Among 140,000 to 150,000 clones listed, over 75% were seen once. This TCR came from a man in his 70s with acute or convalescent COVID-19. What was sequenced was peripheral blood. The chain uses TRBV29-1 and TRBJ1-1; D is ambiguous. The CDR3 DNA follows: TGCAGCGTTGTGGGCCGGAACACTGAAGCTTTCTTT. Protein product: CSVVGRNTEAFF.